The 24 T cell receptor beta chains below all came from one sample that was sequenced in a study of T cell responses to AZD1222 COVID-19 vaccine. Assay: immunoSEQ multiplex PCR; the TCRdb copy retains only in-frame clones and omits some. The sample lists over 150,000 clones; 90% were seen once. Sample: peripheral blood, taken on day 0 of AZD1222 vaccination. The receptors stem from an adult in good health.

This chain's CDR3 is CASSLGGYRGEAFF. In DNA form, the CDR3 reads TGCGCCAGCAGCTTGGGCGGATACAGGGGGGAAGCTTTCTTT. The chain is built from TRBV5-1 and TRBJ1-1; 8 bases match TRBD1. This CDR3 region has 14 residues. J lost 8 bases, V lost 0 bases, and 6 bases had no gene match. Germline lookup yields CDR1 SGHRS and CDR2 YFSETQ.

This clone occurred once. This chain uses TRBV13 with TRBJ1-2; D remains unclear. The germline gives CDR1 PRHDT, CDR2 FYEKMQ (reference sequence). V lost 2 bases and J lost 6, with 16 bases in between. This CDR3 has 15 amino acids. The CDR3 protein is CASSLPTGGMDGYTF. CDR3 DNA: TGTGCCAGCAGCTTACCCACGGGAGGGATGGATGGCTACACCTTC.

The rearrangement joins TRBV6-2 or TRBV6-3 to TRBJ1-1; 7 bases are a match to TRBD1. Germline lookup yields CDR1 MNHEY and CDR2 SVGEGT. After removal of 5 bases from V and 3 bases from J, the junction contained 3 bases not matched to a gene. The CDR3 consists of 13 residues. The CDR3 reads CASSQGGYTEAFF. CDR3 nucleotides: TGTGCCAGCAGTCAGGGGGGGTACACTGAAGCTTTCTTT.

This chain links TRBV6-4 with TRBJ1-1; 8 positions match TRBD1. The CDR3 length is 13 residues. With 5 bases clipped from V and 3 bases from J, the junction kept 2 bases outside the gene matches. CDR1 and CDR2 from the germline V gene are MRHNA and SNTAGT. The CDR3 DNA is TGTGCCAGCAGTTACAGGGGGGACACTGAAGCTTTCTTT. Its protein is CASSYRGDTEAFF.

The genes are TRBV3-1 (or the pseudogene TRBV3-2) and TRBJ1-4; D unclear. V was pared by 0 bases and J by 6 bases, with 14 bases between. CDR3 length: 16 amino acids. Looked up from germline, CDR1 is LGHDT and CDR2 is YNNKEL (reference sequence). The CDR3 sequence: CASSQDRAGGDEKLFF. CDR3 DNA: TGTGCCAGCAGCCAAGATAGGGCAGGAGGTGATGAAAAACTGTTTTTT.

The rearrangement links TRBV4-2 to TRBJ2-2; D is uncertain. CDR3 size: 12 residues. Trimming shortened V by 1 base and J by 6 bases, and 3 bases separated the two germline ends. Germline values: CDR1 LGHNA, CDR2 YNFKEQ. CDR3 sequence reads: CASSQVSGELFF. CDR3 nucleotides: TGTGCCAGCAGCCAAGTATCCGGGGAGCTGTTTTTT.

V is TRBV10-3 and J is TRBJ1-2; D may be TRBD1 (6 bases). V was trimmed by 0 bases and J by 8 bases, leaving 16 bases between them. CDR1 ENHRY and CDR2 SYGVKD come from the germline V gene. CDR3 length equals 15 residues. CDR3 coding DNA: TGTGCCATCAGTGAGTCGGTCGTGGGGGCCGGGGGCTACACCTTC. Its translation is CAISESVVGAGGYTF.

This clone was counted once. This CDR3 is CASSYTTPSGTFSTDTQYF. CDR3 DNA sequence: TGTGCCAGCAGTTACACTACCCCTAGCGGGACTTTTAGCACAGATACGCAGTATTTT. The rearrangement joins TRBV6-2 or TRBV6-3 to TRBJ2-3; TRBD2 matches 9 bases. The ends lost 2 bases at V and 0 bases at J; junction bases unmatched: 12. This CDR3 region has 19 residues. Germline V gene sequence: CDR1 MNHEY, CDR2 SVGEGT.

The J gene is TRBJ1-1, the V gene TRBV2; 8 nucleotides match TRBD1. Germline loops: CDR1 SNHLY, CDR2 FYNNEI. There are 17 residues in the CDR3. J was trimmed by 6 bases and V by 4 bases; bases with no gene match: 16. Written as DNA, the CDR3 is TGTGCCAGCAGTGGGCTACCGTTGGGGACAGGAACCCCTGAAGCTTTCTTT. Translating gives CASSGLPLGTGTPEAFF. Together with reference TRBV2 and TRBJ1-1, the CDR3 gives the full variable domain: EPEVTQTPSHQVTQMGQEVILRCVPISNHLYFYWYRQILGQKVEFLVSFYNNEISEKSEIFDDQFSVERPDGSNFTLKIRSTKLEDSAMYFCASSGLPLGTGTPEAFFGQGTRLTVV.

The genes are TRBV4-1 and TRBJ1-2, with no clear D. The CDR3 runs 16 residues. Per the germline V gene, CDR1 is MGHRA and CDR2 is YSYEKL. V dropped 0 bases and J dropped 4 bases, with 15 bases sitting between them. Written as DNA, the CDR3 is TGCGCCAGCAGCCAAGATAATGGCAGAAACCCCTATGGCTACACCTTC. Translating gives CASSQDNGRNPYGYTF.

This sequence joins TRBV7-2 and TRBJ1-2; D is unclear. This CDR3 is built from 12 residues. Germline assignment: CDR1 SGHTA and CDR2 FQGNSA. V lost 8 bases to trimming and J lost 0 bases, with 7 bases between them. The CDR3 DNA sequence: TGTGCCAGCGGAGGAGCTAACTATGGCTACACCTTC. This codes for CASGGANYGYTF.

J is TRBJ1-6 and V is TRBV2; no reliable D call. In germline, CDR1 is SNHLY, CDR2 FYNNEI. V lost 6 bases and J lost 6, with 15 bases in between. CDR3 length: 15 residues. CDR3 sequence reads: CASRERQTVNSPLHF. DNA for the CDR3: TGTGCCAGCAGGGAAAGGCAGACGGTTAATTCACCCCTCCACTTT.

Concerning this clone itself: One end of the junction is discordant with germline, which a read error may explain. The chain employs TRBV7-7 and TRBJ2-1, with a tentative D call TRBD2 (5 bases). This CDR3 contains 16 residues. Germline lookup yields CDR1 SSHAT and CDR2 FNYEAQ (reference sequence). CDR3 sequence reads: CASSPGVGSSYNEQFF. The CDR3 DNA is TGTGCTAGCAGTCCCGGGGTTGGGTCCTCCTACAATGAGCAGTTCTTC.

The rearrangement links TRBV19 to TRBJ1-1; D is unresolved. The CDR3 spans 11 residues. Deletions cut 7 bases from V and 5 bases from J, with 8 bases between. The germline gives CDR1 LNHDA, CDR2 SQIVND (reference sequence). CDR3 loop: CASTQMTEAFF. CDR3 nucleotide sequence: TGTGCCAGTACCCAAATGACTGAAGCTTTCTTT.

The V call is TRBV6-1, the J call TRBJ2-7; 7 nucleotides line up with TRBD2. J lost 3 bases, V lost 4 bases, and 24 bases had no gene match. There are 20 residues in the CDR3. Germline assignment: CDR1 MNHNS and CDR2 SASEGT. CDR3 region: CASSVRNHGGTTVLVYEQYF. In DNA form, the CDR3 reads TGTGCCAGCAGTGTCCGGAACCACGGGGGGACTACAGTGTTGGTCTACGAGCAGTACTTC.

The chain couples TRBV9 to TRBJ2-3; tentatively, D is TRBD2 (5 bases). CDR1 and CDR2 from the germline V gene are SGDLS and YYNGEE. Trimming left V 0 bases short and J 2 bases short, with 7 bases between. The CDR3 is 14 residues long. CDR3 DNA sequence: TGTGCCAGCAGCGTAGTGGACTTCACAGATACGCAGTATTTT. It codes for CASSVVDFTDTQYF.

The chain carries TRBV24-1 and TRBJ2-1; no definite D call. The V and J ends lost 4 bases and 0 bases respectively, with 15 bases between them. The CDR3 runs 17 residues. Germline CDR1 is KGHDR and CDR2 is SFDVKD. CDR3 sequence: CATSDPGRNPSYNEQFF. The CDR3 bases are TGTGCCACCAGTGACCCTGGACGCAACCCCTCCTACAATGAGCAGTTCTTC.

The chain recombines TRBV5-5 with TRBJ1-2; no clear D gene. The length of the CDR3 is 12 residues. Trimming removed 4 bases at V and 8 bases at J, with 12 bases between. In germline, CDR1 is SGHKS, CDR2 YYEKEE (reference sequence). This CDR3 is CASSQHQRGYTF. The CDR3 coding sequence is TGTGCCAGCAGCCAGCATCAGCGGGGCTACACCTTC.

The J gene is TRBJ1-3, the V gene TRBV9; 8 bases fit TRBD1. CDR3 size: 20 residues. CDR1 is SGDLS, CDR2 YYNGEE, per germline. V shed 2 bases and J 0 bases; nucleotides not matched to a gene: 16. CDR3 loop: CASSVDPRRTGTFSGNTIYF. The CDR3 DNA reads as TGTGCCAGCAGCGTCGACCCTCGCCGGACAGGGACCTTCTCTGGAAACACCATATATTTT.

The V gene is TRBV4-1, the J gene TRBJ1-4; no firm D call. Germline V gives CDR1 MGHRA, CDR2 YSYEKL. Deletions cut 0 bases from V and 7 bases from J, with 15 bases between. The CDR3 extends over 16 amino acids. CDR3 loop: CASSQDLPGVGEKLFF. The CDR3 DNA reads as TGCGCCAGCAGCCAAGATCTTCCCGGTGTCGGTGAAAAACTGTTTTTT.

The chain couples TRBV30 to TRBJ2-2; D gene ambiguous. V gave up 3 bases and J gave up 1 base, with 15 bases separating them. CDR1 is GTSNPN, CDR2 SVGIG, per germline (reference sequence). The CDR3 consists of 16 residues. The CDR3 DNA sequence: TGTGCCTGGAGCCCCATATTACGGTGGAACACCGGGGAGCTGTTTTTT. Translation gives CAWSPILRWNTGELFF.

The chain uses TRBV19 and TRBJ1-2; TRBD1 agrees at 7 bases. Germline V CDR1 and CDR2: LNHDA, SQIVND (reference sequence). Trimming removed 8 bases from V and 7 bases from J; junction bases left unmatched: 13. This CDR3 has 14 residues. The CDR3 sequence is CASADRGGAGGYTF. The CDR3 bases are TGTGCCAGTGCCGATAGAGGGGGCGCCGGTGGCTACACCTTC. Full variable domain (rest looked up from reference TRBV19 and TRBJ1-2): DGGITQSPKYLFRKEGQNVTLSCEQNLNHDAMYWYRQDPGQGLRLIYYSQIVNDFQKGDIAEGYSVSREKKESFPLTVTSAQKNPTAFYLCASADRGGAGGYTFGSGTRLTVV.

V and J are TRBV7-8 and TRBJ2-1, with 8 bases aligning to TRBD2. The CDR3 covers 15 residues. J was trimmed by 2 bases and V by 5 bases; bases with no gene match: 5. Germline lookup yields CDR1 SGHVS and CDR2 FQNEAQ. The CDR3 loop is CASSPREGPYNEQFF. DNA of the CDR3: TGTGCCAGCAGCCCACGGGAGGGCCCCTACAATGAGCAGTTCTTC.

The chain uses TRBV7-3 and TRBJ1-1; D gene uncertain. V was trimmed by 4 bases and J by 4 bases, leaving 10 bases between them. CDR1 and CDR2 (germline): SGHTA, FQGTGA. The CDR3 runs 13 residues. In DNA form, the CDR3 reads TGTGCCAGCAGCTCAACCCGGGGCACTGAAGCTTTCTTT. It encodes CASSSTRGTEAFF.